Below, 10 T cell receptor beta chains from the same sample are listed, as sequenced in a study of blood T cells in healthy people across ages. A J-beta primer mix and a sample-barcoded 5' primer were used in a second PCR of about 6 to 12 cycles. TCRdb passed the 5' RACE reads through MiXCR, listing each CDR3 protein once. This sample has hundreds of thousands of distinct CDR3 sequences, with about 24% found just once. The sample consisted of blood. The receptors derive from a man aged 70 or older in good health.

This clonotype was found a few times. J is TRBJ2-3 and V is TRBV21-1; the table assigns TRBD2, which was not confirmed against the DNA. TRBV21-1 is reported as a pseudogene. The CDR3 is 16 residues long. CDR3 DNA sequence: TGTGCCAGCCCTCGAAGGACTAGCGGGAGTCGGGATACGCAGTATTTT. Amino acid sequence: CASPRRTSGSRDTQYF.

This clonotype was picked up many times. J is TRBJ1-2 and V is TRBV29-1; D remains unclear. The CDR3 has 14 amino acids. The germline V gene has CDR1 SQVTM and CDR2 ANQGSEA. Trimming stripped 0 bases from V and 3 bases from J, with 11 bases between. The CDR3 DNA sequence: TGCAGCGTTGAAGATGGCGGGCCTGACTATGGCTACACCTTC. It is translated as CSVEDGGPDYGYTF.

This clonotype was seen more than once but under ten times. This chain uses TRBV6-2 or TRBV6-3 with TRBJ2-1; TRBD2 matches at 10 bases. Losses at the gene ends were 6 bases for V and 6 bases for J; bases not matched to a gene: 14. The CDR3 is made up of 17 amino acids. Germline loops: CDR1 MNHEY, CDR2 SVGEGT. In nucleotides, the CDR3 is TGTGCCAGCAGCGATAGAGCGGGAGGGCCCCTAGCCAATGAGCAGTTCTTC. Amino acid sequence: CASSDRAGGPLANEQFF.

The rearrangement joins TRBV19 to TRBJ1-2, with D uncertain. There are 12 residues in the CDR3. Trimming removed 4 bases at V and 8 bases at J, with 11 bases between. Looked up from germline, CDR1 is LNHDA and CDR2 is SQIVND (reference sequence). Here the CDR3 DNA reads TGTGCCAGTAGTACGGCCGGTTTGGGCTACACCTTC. This sequence encodes CASSTAGLGYTF.

This chain uses TRBV20-1 with TRBJ1-3; D gene ambiguous. The CDR3 extends over 12 amino acids. V was trimmed by 5 bases and J by 3 bases, leaving 8 bases between them. CDR1 DFQATT and CDR2 SNEGSKA come from the germline V gene (reference sequence). CDR3 nucleotide sequence: TGCAGTGCTCCACACCATGGAAACACCATATATTTT. Encoded protein: CSAPHHGNTIYF.

This clonotype was picked up many times. The J gene is TRBJ1-5, the V gene TRBV5-1; D unclear. The CDR3 length is 14 residues. Looked up from germline, CDR1 is SGHRS and CDR2 is YFSETQ. Trimming cost V 4 bases and J 7 bases, with 15 bases left between them. DNA of the CDR3: TGCGCCAGCAGCCCGACTGCCCTTGGGCAGCCCCAGCATTTT. Protein: CASSPTALGQPQHF. Drawing the rest from reference TRBV5-1 and TRBJ1-5, the complete variable domain is KAGVTQTPRYLIKTRGQQVTLSCSPISGHRSVSWYQQTPGQGLQFLFEYFSETQRNKGNFPGRFSGRQFSNSRSEMNVSTLELGDSALYLCASSPTALGQPQHFGDGTRLSIL.

J is TRBJ1-2 and V is TRBV6-2 or TRBV6-3; D gene uncertain. The CDR3 is made up of 13 amino acids. Germline values: CDR1 MNHEY, CDR2 SVGEGT. Deletions cut 2 bases from V and 3 bases from J, with 7 bases between. CDR3 protein: CASSYREDYGYTF. CDR3 nucleotide sequence: TGTGCCAGCAGTTACCGGGAAGACTATGGCTACACCTTC.

The CDR3 DNA sequence: TGTGCCAGCAGTGAACTCCCGAAGAGGCCCCAGCATTTT. This gives the protein CASSELPKRPQHF. The V call is TRBV2, the J call TRBJ1-5; D remains unclear. From germline, CDR1 is SNHLY and CDR2 FYNNEI. The length of the CDR3 is 13 residues. V dropped 2 bases and J dropped 9 bases, with 11 bases sitting between them.

The chain combines TRBV20-1 with TRBJ2-5; D not certain. The CDR3 covers 14 residues. Germline V gene data show CDR1 as DFQATT and CDR2 as SNEGSKA (reference sequence). Trimming took off 0 bases at V and 2 bases at J, with 10 bases between the two ends. The CDR3 DNA is TGCAGTGCTAGAGATTCCCCCCAGCAAGAGACCCAGTACTTC. This encodes CSARDSPQQETQYF.

This clonotype has at least ten counts. The rearrangement links TRBV7-2 to TRBJ2-7, with 10 bases fitting TRBD2. After removal of 0 bases from V and 3 bases from J, the junction contained 2 bases not matched to a gene. Germline values: CDR1 SGHTA, CDR2 FQGNSA. The CDR3 length is 15 residues. The CDR3: CASSLAGTSDYEQYV. The CDR3 coding sequence is TGTGCCAGCAGCTTAGCAGGGACTAGCGACTACGAGCAGTACGTC.